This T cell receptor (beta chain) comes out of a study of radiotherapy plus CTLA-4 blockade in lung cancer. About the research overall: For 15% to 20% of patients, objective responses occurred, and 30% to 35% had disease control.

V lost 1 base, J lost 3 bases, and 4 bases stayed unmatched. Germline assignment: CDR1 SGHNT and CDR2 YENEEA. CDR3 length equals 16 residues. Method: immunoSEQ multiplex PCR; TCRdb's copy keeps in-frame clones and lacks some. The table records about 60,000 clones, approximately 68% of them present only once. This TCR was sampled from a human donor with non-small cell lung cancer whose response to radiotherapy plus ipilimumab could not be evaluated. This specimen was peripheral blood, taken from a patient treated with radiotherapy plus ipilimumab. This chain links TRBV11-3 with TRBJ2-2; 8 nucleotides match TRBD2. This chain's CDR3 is CASSLAGGLYTGELFF. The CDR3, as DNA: TGTGCCAGCAGCTTAGCGGGAGGGCTTTACACCGGGGAGCTGTTTTTT. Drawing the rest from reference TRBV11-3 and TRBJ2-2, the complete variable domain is EAGVVQSPRYKIIEKKQPVAFWCNPISGHNTLYWYLQNLGQGPELLIRYENEEAVDDSQLPKDRFSAERLKGVDSTLKIQPAELGDSAVYLCASSLAGGLYTGELFFGEGSRLTVL.